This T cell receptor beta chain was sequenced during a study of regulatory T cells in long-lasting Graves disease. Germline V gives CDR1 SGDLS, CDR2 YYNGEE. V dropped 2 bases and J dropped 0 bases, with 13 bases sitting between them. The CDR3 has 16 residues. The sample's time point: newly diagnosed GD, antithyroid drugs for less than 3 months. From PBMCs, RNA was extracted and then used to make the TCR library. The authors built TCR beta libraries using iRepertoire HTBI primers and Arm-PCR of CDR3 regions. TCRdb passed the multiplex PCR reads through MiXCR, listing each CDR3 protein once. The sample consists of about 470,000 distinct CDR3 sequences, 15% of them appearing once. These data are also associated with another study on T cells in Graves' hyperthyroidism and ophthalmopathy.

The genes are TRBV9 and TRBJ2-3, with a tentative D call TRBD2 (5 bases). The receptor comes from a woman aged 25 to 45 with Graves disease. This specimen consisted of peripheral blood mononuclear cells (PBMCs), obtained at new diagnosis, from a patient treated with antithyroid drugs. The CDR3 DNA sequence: TGTGCCAGCAGCGTCCGGGGAGTCTATAGCACAGATACGCAGTATTTT. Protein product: CASSVRGVYSTDTQYF. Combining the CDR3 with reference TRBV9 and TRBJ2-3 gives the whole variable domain DSGVTQTPKHLITATGQRVTLRCSPRSGDLSVYWYQQSLDQGLQFLIQYYNGEERAKGNILERFSAQQFPDLHSELNLSSLELGDSALYFCASSVRGVYSTDTQYFGPGTRLTVL.